Following are 2 T cell receptor beta chains from one sample sequenced in a study of OX40 agonist ivuxolimab in advanced cancers. Clones were read by immunoSEQ multiplex PCR, and TCRdb kept only the in-frame ones, dropping some. The sample holds approximately 63,000 clones, 80% to 90% seen once. The source material was CD4+ or CD8+ T cells sorted from blood, sampled in a trial of the OX40 agonist ivuxolimab. The source of these receptors is an adult with an advanced solid tumor such as melanoma, head and neck, liver or kidney cancer.

V gene TRBV7-2 combines with J gene TRBJ1-5; D is unclear. The germline V gene encodes CDR1 SGHTA and CDR2 FQGNSA. The CDR3 has 15 residues. V was cut by 2 bases and J by 3 bases, with 11 bases left in between. The CDR3 region has the DNA TGTGCCAGCAGCTTAACGGGCCTCACCAATCAGCCCCAGCATTTT. Translated: CASSLTGLTNQPQHF.

The V call is TRBV9, the J call TRBJ2-1; TRBD1 agrees at 8 bases. Germline values: CDR1 SGDLS, CDR2 YYNGEE. The CDR3 has 15 amino acids. V shed 0 bases and J 6 bases; nucleotides not matched to a gene: 5. The CDR3 region has the DNA TGTGCCAGCAGCGTAGTAGGACAGGGCAGCAATGAGCAGTTCTTC. Protein: CASSVVGQGSNEQFF.